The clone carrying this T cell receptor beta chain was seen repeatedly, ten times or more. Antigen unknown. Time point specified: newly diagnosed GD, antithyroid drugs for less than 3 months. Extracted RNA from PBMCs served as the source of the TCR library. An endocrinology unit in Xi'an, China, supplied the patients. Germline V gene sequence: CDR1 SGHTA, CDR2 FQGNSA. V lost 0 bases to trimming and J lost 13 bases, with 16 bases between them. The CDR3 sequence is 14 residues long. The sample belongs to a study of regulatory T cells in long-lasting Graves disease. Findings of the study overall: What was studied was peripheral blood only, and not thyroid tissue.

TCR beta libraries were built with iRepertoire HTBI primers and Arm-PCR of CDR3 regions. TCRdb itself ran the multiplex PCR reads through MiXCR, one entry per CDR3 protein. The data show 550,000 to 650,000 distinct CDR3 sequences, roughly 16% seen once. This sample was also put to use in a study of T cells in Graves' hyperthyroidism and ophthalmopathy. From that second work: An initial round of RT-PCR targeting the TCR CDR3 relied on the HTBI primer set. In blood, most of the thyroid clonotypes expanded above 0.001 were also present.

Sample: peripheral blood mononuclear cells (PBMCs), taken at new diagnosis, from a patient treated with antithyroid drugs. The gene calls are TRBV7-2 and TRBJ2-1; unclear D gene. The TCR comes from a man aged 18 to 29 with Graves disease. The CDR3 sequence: CASSLATTNGPQFF. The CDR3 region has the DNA TGTGCCAGCAGCTTAGCGACCACCAACGGGCCCCAGTTCTTC.